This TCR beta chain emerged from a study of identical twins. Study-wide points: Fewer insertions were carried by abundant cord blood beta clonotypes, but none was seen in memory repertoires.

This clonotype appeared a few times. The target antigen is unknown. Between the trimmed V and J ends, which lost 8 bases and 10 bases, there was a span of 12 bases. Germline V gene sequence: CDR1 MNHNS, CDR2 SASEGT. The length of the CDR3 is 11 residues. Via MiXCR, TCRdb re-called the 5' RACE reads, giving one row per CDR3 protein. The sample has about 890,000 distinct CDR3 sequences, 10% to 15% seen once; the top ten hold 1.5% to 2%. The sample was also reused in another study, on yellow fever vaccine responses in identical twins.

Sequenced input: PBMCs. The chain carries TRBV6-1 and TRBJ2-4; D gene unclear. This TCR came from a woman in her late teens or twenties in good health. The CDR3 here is CASGVRLIQYF. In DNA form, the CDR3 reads TGTGCCAGCGGGGTCCGGCTAATTCAGTACTTC.